The 15 T cell receptor beta chains presented below share a single source sample, sequenced in a study of T-cell reconstitution after alpha-beta-depleted transplantation in children. As it was prepared, the TCRbeta library received unique molecular identifiers. TCRdb re-called the PCR reads through MiXCR, storing one row per CDR3 protein. Of approximately 500,000 distinct CDR3 sequences in the sample, 8% to 11% were seen once. This specimen consisted of PBMCs, obtained before TCRalphabeta/CD19-depleted stem cell transplant. All receptors derive from a child aged 2 to 15 with inherited bone marrow failure, due to receive a stem cell transplant.

This clonotype has at least ten counts. The chain uses TRBV4-3 and TRBJ2-1; TRBD2 agrees at 14 bases. The CDR3 has 16 residues. J was trimmed by 8 bases and V by 3 bases; bases with no gene match: 6. Germline V gene sequence: CDR1 LGHNA, CDR2 YSLEER. CDR3: CASSHPGLAGEDEQFF. CDR3 bases: TGCGCCAGCAGCCATCCGGGACTAGCGGGAGAAGATGAGCAGTTCTTC.

The table lists this clonotype with many counts. V and J are TRBV5-4 and TRBJ2-5, with unresolved D. With 3 bases removed from V and 0 bases from J, the gap between germline ends came to 3 bases. The germline CDR1 and CDR2 sequences are SGHNT and YYREEE (reference sequence). The CDR3 consists of 12 residues. CDR3 nucleotide sequence: TGTGCCAGCAGCTCATACCAAGAGACCCAGTACTTC. Encoded protein: CASSSYQETQYF.

This clonotype was recorded at least ten times. Compared with germline, one end of the junction differs, possibly owing to a read error. The J gene is TRBJ2-1, the V gene TRBV10-3; D is unresolved. From germline, CDR1 is ENHRY and CDR2 SYGVKD. The length of the CDR3 is 8 residues. CDR3 bases: TGTGCCATCAGAATCCCCATCTTC. Translated, it gives CAIRIPIF.

This chain connects TRBV19 to TRBJ2-6; TRBD2 might be the D (6 bases). V lost 5 bases and J 0 bases, leaving 17 bases between the germline ends. Germline CDR1 LNHDA, CDR2 SQIVND (reference sequence). The CDR3 spans 18 residues. The CDR3 bases are TGTGCCAGTAGTCCTTGGGGAGGATTCTCCTCTGGGGCCAACGTCCTGACTTTC. It encodes CASSPWGGFSSGANVLTF.

The sample holds one count of this clonotype. One end of the junction fails to match germline, which may point to a read error. The chain employs TRBV20-1 and TRBJ2-3, with TRBD1 identical over 9 bases. CDR3 length: 17 residues. Germline V lookup: CDR1 DFQATT, CDR2 SNEGSKA (reference sequence). In DNA form, the CDR3 reads TGCTGTGCTAGAGCTGAACCGGGACAGGGCTTCACAGATACGCAGTATTTT. This gives the protein CCARAEPGQGFTDTQYF.

The chain uses TRBV29-1 and TRBJ2-1, with TRBD1 as a possible D gene (5 bases). This CDR3 region has 12 residues. The germline gives CDR1 SQVTM, CDR2 ANQGSEA. Trimming stripped 2 bases from V and 7 bases from J, with 9 bases between. This CDR3 is CSVEPRANEQFF. The CDR3 DNA reads as TGCAGCGTTGAACCCAGGGCGAATGAGCAGTTCTTC.

This clonotype was counted ten times or more. This chain uses TRBV6-2 or TRBV6-3 with TRBJ2-2; D may be TRBD1 (6 bases). With 2 bases removed from V and 4 bases from J, the gap between germline ends came to 17 bases. This CDR3 spans 17 amino acids. The germline V gene has CDR1 MNHEY and CDR2 SVGEGT. CDR3 sequence: CASSYPRGSRGTGELFF. CDR3 sequence (DNA): TGTGCCAGCAGTTACCCGAGGGGTAGCAGGGGCACCGGGGAGCTGTTTTTT.

This clonotype has a count of ten or more. In DNA, the CDR3 is TGTGCCAGCAGTTACGGGCAGACTAATGGCTACACCTTC. This encodes CASSYGQTNGYTF. The rearrangement links TRBV6-2 or TRBV6-3 to TRBJ1-2; D call uncertain. The V end was cut by 2 bases, the J end by 6 bases, with 10 bases between. From germline, CDR1 is MNHEY and CDR2 SVGEGT. The CDR3 contains 13 residues.

This clonotype was counted ten times or more. V and J are TRBV6-2 or TRBV6-3 and TRBJ2-5, with D possibly TRBD1 on 5 matching bases. Trimming took 2 bases from V and 0 from J, leaving 10 bases between them. CDR1 MNHEY and CDR2 SVGEGT come from the germline V gene. This CDR3 is built from 15 residues. The CDR3 nucleotides are TGTGCCAGCAGTTACGTCAGGGAATACCAAGAGACCCAGTACTTC. Protein sequence: CASSYVREYQETQYF.

The chain recombines TRBV12-3 or TRBV12-4 with TRBJ2-7, with 8 bases lining up with TRBD2. Losses at the gene ends were 3 bases for V and 9 bases for J; bases not matched to a gene: 10. The CDR3 totals 14 residues. This chain's CDR3 is CASSFSGGAVGQYF. CDR3 sequence (DNA): TGTGCCAGCAGTTTCTCGGGAGGGGCAGTCGGGCAGTACTTC.

This clonotype was counted ten times or more. A clone one base away is much larger, so this may be a read error. The genes are TRBV7-2 and TRBJ1-1; unclear D gene. Germline V gene data show CDR1 as SGHTA and CDR2 as FQGNSA. With 2 bases removed from V and 3 bases from J, the gap between germline ends came to 4 bases. This CDR3 spans 12 amino acids. The CDR3 protein is CASSLLYTEAFF. CDR3 coding DNA: TGTGCCAGCAGCTTACTGTACACTGAAGCTTTCTTT.

This clonotype was recorded many times. The V gene is TRBV28, the J gene TRBJ2-1, with 10 nucleotides matching TRBD2. Germline CDR1 reads MDHEN; CDR2 reads SYDVKM. With 6 bases clipped from V and 3 bases from J, the junction kept 8 bases outside the gene matches. The CDR3 totals 16 residues. DNA for the CDR3: TGTGCCAGCAGAACTTTTAGCGGGAGGAACTACAATGAGCAGTTCTTC. This gives the protein CASRTFSGRNYNEQFF.

This clonotype was seen repeatedly, ten times or more. The chain employs TRBV10-1 and TRBJ1-6; TRBD1 might be the D (5 bases). The germline V gene encodes CDR1 WNHNN and CDR2 SYGVQD (reference sequence). The CDR3 extends over 13 amino acids. V lost 0 bases and J 13 bases, leaving 10 bases between the germline ends. CDR3 in amino acids: CASSESVGAPLHF. The CDR3 DNA reads as TGCGCCAGCAGTGAGTCTGTCGGGGCCCCCCTCCACTTT.

This clonotype occurred many times. The chain employs TRBV5-1 and TRBJ2-3, with TRBD2 identical over 9 bases. The trim removed 4 bases at V and 1 base at J, leaving 7 bases unmatched. Germline V CDR1 and CDR2: SGHRS, YFSETQ. The CDR3 length is 16 residues. In DNA, the CDR3 is TGCGCCAGCAGCCCTGAGACTAGCGGCGGCACAGATACGCAGTATTTT. Its protein is CASSPETSGGTDTQYF.

This clonotype was recorded a few times. The rearrangement uses TRBV27 and TRBJ2-1, with D perhaps TRBD2 (5 bases). Germline CDR1 is MNHEY and CDR2 is SMNVEV (reference sequence). Between the trimmed V and J ends, which lost 1 base and 9 bases, there was a span of 13 bases. The CDR3 is made up of 14 amino acids. CDR3 coding DNA: TGTGCCAGCAGTTTATTTTCAGGAGGTACTGAGCAGTTCTTC. Amino acids: CASSLFSGGTEQFF.